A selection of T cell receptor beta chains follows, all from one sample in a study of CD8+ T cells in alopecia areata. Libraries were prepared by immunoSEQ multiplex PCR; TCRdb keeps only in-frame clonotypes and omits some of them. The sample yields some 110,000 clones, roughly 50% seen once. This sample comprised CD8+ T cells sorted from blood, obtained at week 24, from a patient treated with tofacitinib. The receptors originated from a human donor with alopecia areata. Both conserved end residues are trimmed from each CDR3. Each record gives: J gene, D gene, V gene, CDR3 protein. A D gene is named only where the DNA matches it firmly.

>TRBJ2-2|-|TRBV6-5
ASSSVGELF
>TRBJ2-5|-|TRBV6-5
ASSYNSQETQY
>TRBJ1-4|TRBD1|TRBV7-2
ASSLNQGAGEKLF
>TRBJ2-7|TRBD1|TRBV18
ASSAGTGGFEQY
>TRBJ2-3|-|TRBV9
ASSVAVDSTDTQY
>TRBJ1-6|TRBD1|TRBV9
ASSAITGDSPLH
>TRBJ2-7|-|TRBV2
ASSDEDEQY
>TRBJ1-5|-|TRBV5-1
ASSLESGWNQPQH
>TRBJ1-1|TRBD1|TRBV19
ASATQGITEAF
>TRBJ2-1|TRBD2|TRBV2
ASSERIGGTNEQF
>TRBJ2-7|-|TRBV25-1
ASSALASYEQY
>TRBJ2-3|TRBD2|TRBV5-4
ASSLDRTSGGPTSTDTQY
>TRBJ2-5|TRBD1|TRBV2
ASSGTGGYQETQY
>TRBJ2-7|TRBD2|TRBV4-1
ASSQRLAISYEQY
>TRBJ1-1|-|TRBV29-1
SVDGRDDSTEAF
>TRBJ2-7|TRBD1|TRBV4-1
ASSQTDRGPYEQY
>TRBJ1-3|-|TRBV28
ASSPGVSGNTIY
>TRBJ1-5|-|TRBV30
AWSGAFDQPQH
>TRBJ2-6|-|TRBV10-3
AIIPGWSGANVLT
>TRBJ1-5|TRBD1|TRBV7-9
ASSQGQGADQPQH
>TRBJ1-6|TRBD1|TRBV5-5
ASSPRQGNSPLH
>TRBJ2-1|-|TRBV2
ATTEGPMSSYNEQF
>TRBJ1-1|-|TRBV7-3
ASSLALNTEAF
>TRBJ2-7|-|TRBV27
ASRRGNSYEQY
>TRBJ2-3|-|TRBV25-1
ASSEGSRRTDTQY
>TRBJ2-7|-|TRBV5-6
ASSLAETGLYDEQY
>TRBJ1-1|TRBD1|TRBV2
ASRGQGTAF
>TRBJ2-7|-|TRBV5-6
ASSLASSVNEQY
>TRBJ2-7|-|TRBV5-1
ASSFVTAGEQY
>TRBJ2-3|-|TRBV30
AWSPNTDTQY
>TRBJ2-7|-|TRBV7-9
ASSSSPSSYEQY
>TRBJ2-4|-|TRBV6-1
ASKGRKNIQY